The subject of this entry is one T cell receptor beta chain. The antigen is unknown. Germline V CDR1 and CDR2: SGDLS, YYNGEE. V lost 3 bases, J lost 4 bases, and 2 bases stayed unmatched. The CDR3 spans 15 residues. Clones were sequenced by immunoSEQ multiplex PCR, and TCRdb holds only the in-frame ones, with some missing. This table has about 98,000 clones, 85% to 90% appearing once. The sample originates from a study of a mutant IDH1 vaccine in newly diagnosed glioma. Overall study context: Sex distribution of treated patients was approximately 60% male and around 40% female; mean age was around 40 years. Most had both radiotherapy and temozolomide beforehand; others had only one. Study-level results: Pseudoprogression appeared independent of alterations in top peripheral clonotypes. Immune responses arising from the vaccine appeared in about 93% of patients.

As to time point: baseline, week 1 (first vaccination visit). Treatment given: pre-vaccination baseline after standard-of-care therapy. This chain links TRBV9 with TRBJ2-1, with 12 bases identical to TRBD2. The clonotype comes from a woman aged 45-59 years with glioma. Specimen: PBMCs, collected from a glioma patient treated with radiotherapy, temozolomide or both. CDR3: CASSATSGRYNEQFF. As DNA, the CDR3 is TGTGCCAGCAGCGCGACTAGCGGGAGATACAATGAGCAGTTCTTC.